Each of the 30 T cell receptor beta chains below was sequenced from the same sample in a study of beta chain features in type 1 diabetes. The authors reverse transcribed all of the isolated RNA, so sequencing captured expressed TCRB transcripts. Some clones are missing from TCRdb's copy, which holds only in-frame ones; the method was immunoSEQ multiplex PCR. The profile shows roughly 250,000 clones, 9% to 10% of them singletons. The sequenced sample was naive CD4+ T cells from blood. Receptors were obtained from a woman younger than 30 in good health.

The chain has TRBV7-8 and TRBJ2-7, with D perhaps matching TRBD2 (6 bases). Trimming took 2 bases from V and 3 from J, leaving 14 bases between them. The CDR3 contains 15 residues. Germline lookup yields CDR1 SGHVS and CDR2 FQNEAQ. The CDR3 DNA reads as TGTGCCAGCAGCTTAATGCGTCAGACTAGCTACGAGCAGTACTTC. Translated: CASSLMRQTSYEQYF.

The genes are TRBV5-6 and TRBJ2-1, with 7 bases identical to TRBD1. Germline V gene data show CDR1 as SGHDT and CDR2 as YYEEEE. J was trimmed by 4 bases and V by 2 bases; bases with no gene match: 12. This CDR3 is 17 amino acids long. Written as DNA, the CDR3 is TGTGCCAGCAGCTTAAGAAGGGGGCACTCCAAATACAATGAGCAGTTCTTC. Residues: CASSLRRGHSKYNEQFF.

The J gene is TRBJ1-2, the V gene TRBV19; possibly TRBD1 for D (5 bases). Between the trimmed V and J ends, which lost 3 bases and 3 bases, there was a span of 14 bases. The CDR3 is 15 amino acids. Germline CDR1 LNHDA, CDR2 SQIVND (reference sequence). The CDR3 sequence is CASSIQGKVDYGYTF. The CDR3, as DNA: TGTGCCAGTAGTATCCAGGGCAAGGTCGACTATGGCTACACCTTC.

This clone was detected only a few times. The rearrangement uses TRBV18 and TRBJ1-5, with D unresolved. Trimming pared 6 bases from V and 0 bases from J, leaving 9 bases between. Germline V CDR1 and CDR2: KGHSH, LQKENI. The CDR3 sequence is 14 residues long. The CDR3 DNA reads TGTGCCAGCTCGCCAACAGCTAGCAATCAGCCCCAGCATTTT. Translated: CASSPTASNQPQHF.

The chain has TRBV6-1 and TRBJ2-7; possible D gene TRBD2, 6 bases. Trimming removed 11 bases at V and 3 bases at J, with 20 bases between. There are 14 residues in the CDR3. Germline V gene lookup returns CDR1 MNHNS and CDR2 SASEGT. In DNA, the CDR3 is TGTGCCGTAATAAGGGCGGGGAAAGACTACGAGCAGTACTTC. It encodes CAVIRAGKDYEQYF.

V usage is TRBV30 and J usage is TRBJ2-5; TRBD2 aligns across 7 bases. This CDR3 comprises 12 residues. Trimming took 8 bases from V and 4 from J; bases not matched to a gene: 7. The germline V gene encodes CDR1 GTSNPN and CDR2 SVGIG (reference sequence). The CDR3 bases are TGTGCCGGACTGACTAGCCCAGAGACCCAGTACTTC. Its translation: CAGLTSPETQYF.

This clone was counted between two and nine times. V and J are TRBV19 and TRBJ1-5; 10 nucleotides line up with TRBD1. The germline CDR1 and CDR2 sequences are LNHDA and SQIVND (reference sequence). The V gene end was trimmed by 5 bases and the J gene end by 2 bases; junction bases not matched to a gene: 9. This CDR3 comprises 17 residues. The CDR3 reads CASSSSPGTGGNQPQHF. The CDR3 bases are TGTGCCAGTAGTTCAAGTCCAGGGACAGGGGGCAATCAGCCCCAGCATTTT.

The chain joins TRBV30 to TRBJ2-1; D is perhaps TRBD2 (6 bases). Germline loops: CDR1 GTSNPN, CDR2 SVGIG (reference sequence). The CDR3 consists of 15 residues. The V end was cut by 0 bases, the J end by 9 bases, with 18 bases between. The CDR3 loop reads CAWSVRRHRGGEQFF. DNA for the CDR3: TGTGCCTGGAGTGTACGTAGGCACCGGGGAGGTGAGCAGTTCTTC.

V usage is TRBV13 and J usage is TRBJ2-5; TRBD1 might be the D (5 bases). Germline assignment: CDR1 PRHDT and CDR2 FYEKMQ (reference sequence). The CDR3 extends over 14 amino acids. V was trimmed by 6 bases and J by 6 bases, leaving 17 bases between them. The CDR3 sequence is CASRLDTDTKTQYF. Written as DNA, the CDR3 is TGTGCCAGCAGACTTGACACGGACACGAAGACCCAGTACTTC. The variable domain in full, completed from reference TRBV13 and TRBJ2-5, reads AAGVIQSPRHLIKEKRETATLKCYPIPRHDTVYWYQQGPGQDPQFLISFYEKMQSDKGSIPDRFSAQQFSDYHSELNMSSLELGDSALYFCASRLDTDTKTQYFGPGTRLLVL.

The rearrangement links TRBV20-1 to TRBJ2-7; no definite D call. The CDR3 sequence is 11 residues long. The germline CDR1 and CDR2 sequences are DFQATT and SNEGSKA (reference sequence). Trimming stripped 6 bases from V and 5 bases from J, with 11 bases between. The CDR3 reads CSAKQTNEQYF. CDR3 nucleotides: TGCAGTGCAAAACAGACAAACGAGCAGTACTTC.

The chain links TRBV30 to TRBJ2-3; D gene unclear. This CDR3 spans 12 amino acids. The germline V gene has CDR1 GTSNPN and CDR2 SVGIG (reference sequence). Trimming left V 5 bases short and J 1 base short, with 7 bases between. CDR3 DNA: TGTGCCTGGGACGGAGGCACAGATACGCAGTATTTT. This encodes CAWDGGTDTQYF.

This clone was detected many times. The J gene is TRBJ2-7, the V gene TRBV29-1, with D tentatively TRBD1 (7 bases). The V end lost 6 bases, the J end lost 7 bases, and 16 bases lay between the germline ends. Germline CDR1 SQVTM, CDR2 ANQGSEA. This CDR3 contains 12 residues. The chain's CDR3 is CSVGTVGREQYF. The CDR3 DNA sequence: TGCAGCGTCGGGACAGTAGGGAGGGAGCAGTACTTC.

The chain has TRBV11-3 and TRBJ2-3; the D gene is possibly TRBD2 (5 bases). The CDR3 sequence is 18 residues long. Trimming cost V 1 base and J 2 bases, with 19 bases left between them. Per germline, CDR1 SGHNT and CDR2 YENEEA. The DNA for the CDR3 is TGTGCCAGCAGCTTAGGGGTTATCCGGGAAGGATCCACAGATACGCAGTATTTT. It is translated as CASSLGVIREGSTDTQYF.

This clone was counted a few times. The chain carries TRBV5-6 and TRBJ1-1; weak D call: TRBD1 (5 bases). Per the germline V gene, CDR1 is SGHDT and CDR2 is YYEEEE. V lost 3 bases and J lost 4, with 13 bases in between. The CDR3 spans 14 residues. CDR3 in DNA: TGTGCCAGCAGCTGGAGATCCAGGGTCACTGAAGCTTTCTTT. It encodes CASSWRSRVTEAFF.

This clone was observed a few times. The V and J genes are TRBV25-1 and TRBJ2-2; a possible D gene is TRBD2 (7 bases). The CDR3 spans 15 residues. Trimming took 2 bases from V and 4 from J, leaving 11 bases between them. Per the germline V gene, CDR1 is MGHDK and CDR2 is SYGVNS. The CDR3 bases are TGTGCCAGCAGTGAAGGGGGGGCCCCCACCGGGGAGCTGTTTTTT. Translated: CASSEGGAPTGELFF.

The chain uses TRBV30 and TRBJ1-3; possible D gene TRBD1, 5 bases. The CDR3 loop spans 13 amino acids. Trimming took 4 bases from V and 4 from J, leaving 11 bases between them. Per the germline V gene, CDR1 is GTSNPN and CDR2 is SVGIG (reference sequence). The CDR3 DNA sequence: TGTGCCTGGATCTGGGGCGCCGGAAACACCATATATTTT. The encoded protein is CAWIWGAGNTIYF. The variable domain in full, completed from reference TRBV30 and TRBJ1-3, reads SQTIHQWPATLVQPVGSPLSLECTVEGTSNPNLYWYRQAAGRGLQLLFYSVGIGQISSEVPQNLSASRPQDRQFILSSKKLLLSDSGFYLCAWIWGAGNTIYFGEGSWLTVV.

This sequence joins TRBV6-6 and TRBJ1-2; TRBD1 matches 7 bases. Losses at the gene ends were 4 bases for V and 5 bases for J; bases not matched to a gene: 4. The V gene's germline CDR1 is MNHNY and CDR2 SVGAGI (reference sequence). This CDR3 is 13 amino acids long. CDR3 residues: CASSSGQPYGYTF. The CDR3 bases are TGTGCCAGCAGTTCGGGACAGCCGTATGGCTACACCTTC.

This clone was observed a handful of times. The chain carries TRBV30 and TRBJ1-4; a weak D match, TRBD1 (6 bases). With 3 bases removed from V and 8 bases from J, the gap between germline ends came to 13 bases. The germline V gene has CDR1 GTSNPN and CDR2 SVGIG (reference sequence). CDR3 size: 13 residues. The CDR3 DNA follows: TGTGCCTGGAGCCAGGGGAGTGAAGAAAAACTGTTTTTT. This translates into CAWSQGSEEKLFF.

V gene TRBV5-1 combines with J gene TRBJ1-1; the D gene is possibly TRBD1 (6 bases). This CDR3 has 13 amino acids. V was trimmed by 7 bases and J by 1 base, leaving 11 bases between them. The germline CDR1 and CDR2 sequences are SGHRS and YFSETQ. The CDR3 here is CASRGQQNTEAFF. The CDR3 DNA sequence: TGCGCCAGCCGCGGACAGCAGAACACTGAAGCTTTCTTT.

CDR3 bases: TGTGCCAGTACCACTAGCGGGGGCTCCTACGAGCAGTACTTC. Translating gives CASTTSGGSYEQYF. The V and J genes are TRBV19 and TRBJ2-7, with 11 bases identical to TRBD2. This CDR3 spans 14 amino acids. The V segment lost 7 bases and the J segment 0 bases; nucleotides outside the gene matches: 2. From germline, CDR1 is LNHDA and CDR2 SQIVND (reference sequence). The full variable domain, its missing parts supplied by reference TRBV19 and TRBJ2-7, is DGGITQSPKYLFRKEGQNVTLSCEQNLNHDAMYWYRQDPGQGLRLIYYSQIVNDFQKGDIAEGYSVSREKKESFPLTVTSAQKNPTAFYLCASTTSGGSYEQYFGPGTRLTVT.

The rearrangement links TRBV5-4 to TRBJ1-4; perhaps TRBD1 as D (5 bases). Germline lookup yields CDR1 SGHNT and CDR2 YYREEE (reference sequence). Trimming removed 7 bases at V and 0 bases at J, with 16 bases between. The CDR3 consists of 16 residues. The CDR3 coding sequence is TGTGCCAGCGGTTCAGGGAGGGGATCAACTAATGAAAAACTGTTTTTT. Encoded protein: CASGSGRGSTNEKLFF.

This chain links TRBV30 with TRBJ2-5; D gene uncertain. V lost 0 bases and J lost 4, with 12 bases in between. The length of the CDR3 is 14 residues. Per the germline V gene, CDR1 is GTSNPN and CDR2 is SVGIG (reference sequence). The CDR3 here is CAWSVRIGRETQYF. The CDR3 DNA is TGTGCCTGGAGTGTACGAATTGGCAGAGAGACCCAGTACTTC. Full variable domain (outside the CDR3, taken from reference TRBV30 and TRBJ2-5): SQTIHQWPATLVQPVGSPLSLECTVEGTSNPNLYWYRQAAGRGLQLLFYSVGIGQISSEVPQNLSASRPQDRQFILSSKKLLLSDSGFYLCAWSVRIGRETQYFGPGTRLLVL.

This clone was recorded a few times. The J gene is TRBJ1-1, the V gene TRBV7-9; TRBD1 aligns across 7 bases. The CDR3 runs to 15 residues. Unmatched junction bases numbered 7, after V lost 5 bases and J lost 1 base. CDR1 SEHNR and CDR2 FQNEAQ come from the germline V gene (reference sequence). In nucleotides, the CDR3 is TGTGCCAGCAGCCCTAAGGCAGGGGGGAACACTGAAGCTTTCTTT. Its protein is CASSPKAGGNTEAFF. Combining the CDR3 with reference TRBV7-9 and TRBJ1-1 gives the whole variable domain DTGVSQNPRHKITKRGQNVTFRCDPISEHNRLYWYRQTLGQGPEFLTYFQNEAQLEKSRLLSDRFSAERPKGSFSTLEIQRTEQGDSAMYLCASSPKAGGNTEAFFGQGTRLTVV.

This clone appeared a few times. The gene calls are TRBV7-9 and TRBJ2-2; the D gene is possibly TRBD1 (6 bases). V was cut by 3 bases and J by 1 base, with 12 bases left in between. Germline-derived CDR1 and CDR2 are SEHNR and FQNEAQ (reference sequence). The CDR3 is 16 residues long. The CDR3 nucleotides read TGTGCCAGCAGCTTCAGGACAGTCCTGAACACCGGGGAGCTGTTTTTT. Protein product: CASSFRTVLNTGELFF.

This clone was seen a handful of times. CDR3 coding DNA: TGCAGCGTTCAGACAGCTAAACTAGCGGGAATAAACAATGAGCAGTTCTTC. Encoded protein: CSVQTAKLAGINNEQFF. The V gene is TRBV29-1, the J gene TRBJ2-1; 10 bases are shared with TRBD2. This CDR3 has 17 amino acids. Germline V lookup: CDR1 SQVTM, CDR2 ANQGSEA. Trimming cost V 5 bases and J 5 bases; bases outside gene matches: 15.

The table lists this clone with a few counts. The genes are TRBV5-1 and TRBJ2-2, with D perhaps TRBD1 (5 bases). Germline lookup yields CDR1 SGHRS and CDR2 YFSETQ. This CDR3 comprises 16 residues. Trimming stripped 0 bases from V and 1 base from J, with 10 bases between. The CDR3 bases are TGCGCCAGCAGCTTGGGCCTTCAGGGGAACACCGGGGAGCTGTTTTTT. Protein: CASSLGLQGNTGELFF.

The V and J genes are TRBV7-3 and TRBJ1-1; 7 bases agree with TRBD1. CDR1 and CDR2 (germline): SGHTA, FQGTGA. The CDR3 covers 17 residues. V lost 1 base and J lost 1; bases outside the gene matches: 9. CDR3 sequence: CASSLIPVTGTNTEAFF. The CDR3 DNA is TGTGCCAGCAGCTTAATTCCCGTGACAGGGACGAACACTGAAGCTTTCTTT.

A few counts support this clone. The chain has TRBV13 and TRBJ2-3; no reliable D call. Trimming shortened V by 1 base and J by 3 bases, and 8 bases separated the two germline ends. This CDR3 has 14 amino acids. CDR1 and CDR2 (germline): PRHDT, FYEKMQ (reference sequence). CDR3 sequence (DNA): TGTGCCAGCAGCTTAGATCTAAAAACAGATACGCAGTATTTT. Amino acid sequence: CASSLDLKTDTQYF.

Details on this clone: An end of the junction does not agree with germline; a read error may underlie this. The rearrangement joins TRBV7-7 to TRBJ2-1; the D gene is possibly TRBD2 (7 bases). The CDR3 consists of 18 residues. Germline V gives CDR1 SSHAT, CDR2 FNYEAQ (reference sequence). CDR3 sequence reads: CASSLALAGATTYNEQFF. The CDR3 DNA reads TGTGCTAGCAGCTTAGCCCTGGCGGGGGCGACCACCTACAATGAGCAGTTCTTC.

In its sample, this clone was seen many times. The J gene is TRBJ2-7, the V gene TRBV7-9; TRBD1 matches 9 bases. V shed 6 bases, J shed 3 bases, and the junction held 6 bases outside the gene matches. The CDR3 loop spans 14 amino acids. Germline V gives CDR1 SEHNR, CDR2 FQNEAQ (reference sequence). CDR3 coding DNA: TGTGCCAGCAGGCGACAGGGGGGGGACTACGAGCAGTACTTC. As protein: CASRRQGGDYEQYF.